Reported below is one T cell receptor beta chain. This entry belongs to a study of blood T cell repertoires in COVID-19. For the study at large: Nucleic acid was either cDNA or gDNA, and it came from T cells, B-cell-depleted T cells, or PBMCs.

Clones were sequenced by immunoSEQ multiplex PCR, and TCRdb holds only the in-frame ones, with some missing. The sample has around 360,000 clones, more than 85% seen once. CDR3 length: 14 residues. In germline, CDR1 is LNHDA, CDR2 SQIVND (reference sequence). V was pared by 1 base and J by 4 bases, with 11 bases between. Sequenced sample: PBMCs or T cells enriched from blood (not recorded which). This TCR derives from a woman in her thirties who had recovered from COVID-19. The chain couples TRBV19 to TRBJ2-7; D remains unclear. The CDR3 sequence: CASSIGAGSYEQYF. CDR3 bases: TGTGCCAGTAGTATAGGTGCAGGATCTTACGAGCAGTACTTC.